There are a few counts of the clone carrying this TCR beta chain. Primers: 60 Vbeta forward and 13 Jbeta reverse. Assay: immunoSEQ multiplex PCR; the TCRdb copy retains only in-frame clones and omits some. The table shows more than 100,000 clones, with around two thirds occurring only once. This specimen comes from a study of cytomegalovirus exposure and HLA in healthy donors. V was pared by 5 bases and J by 3 bases, with 13 bases between. This CDR3 is built from 14 residues. Germline lookup yields CDR1 MNHEY and CDR2 SMNVEV (reference sequence). The TCR was taken from a woman aged 50 to 60 in good health and CMV-seronegative. The chain uses TRBV27 and TRBJ1-1, with TRBD1 as a possible D gene (6 bases). Sequenced input: PBMCs. CDR3 residues: CASSARDMYTEAFF. CDR3 nucleotide sequence: TGTGCCAGCAGTGCCCGGGACATGTACACTGAAGCTTTCTTT.